This TCR beta chain was obtained from a study of low-dose radiotherapy and immunotherapy resistance in tumors. This clonotype was seen repeatedly, ten times or more. The conserved phenylalanine or tryptophan normally closing the CDR3 is absent here, so this likely arose from a read error. The DNA is left out, because the CDR3 cannot be placed on it with certainty; the CDR3 is given as TCRdb lists it. Time point meaning: before trial treatment. First-strand cDNA used TRAV- and TRBV-specific primers, covering alpha and beta chains. The PCR that amplified TCRs ran for roughly 20 cycles, relying on a constant-region primer and a V-primer adapter. TCRdb ran MiXCR on the reads and lists one entry per CDR3 protein. The sample has tens of thousands of distinct CDR3 sequences, 18% seen once. Ends included, the CDR3 has 15 residues. Looked up from germline, CDR1 is KGHDR and CDR2 is SFDVKD.

This chain connects TRBV24-1 to TRBJ1-5; whether TRBD1, the table's D call, matches the DNA was not checked. The source of this sequence is a male donor with prostate cancer. Sample: PBMCs, taken before treatment. Here the CDR3 reads CATSDLQGNQPQQIT.